The sequence of this T cell receptor (beta chain) was determined in a study of T cell responses to AZD1222 COVID-19 vaccine. The overall study: Second-dose intervals of approximately 4 or approximately 12 weeks were pooled. Study results and caveats: Baseline testing showed seropositivity in only a handful of AZD1222 recipients. The donors showed a predominance of white British ancestry and of females, with possible underestimation of clonal diversity.

A remark on this clone: Antigen specificity is unknown.

This CDR3 comprises 14 residues. Germline V gene sequence: CDR1 MNHNY, CDR2 SVGAGI (reference sequence). V dropped 2 bases and J dropped 1 base, with 5 bases sitting between them. The protocol was immunoSEQ multiplex PCR, while the TCRdb copy is restricted to in-frame clones and leaves out a portion. The table has 100,000 to 150,000 clones, 75% to 95% seen once. This TCR derives from an adult in good health. Sequencing used peripheral blood, obtained on day 0 of AZD1222 vaccination. The chain employs TRBV6-6 and TRBJ2-2, with TRBD1 as a possible D gene (5 bases). In DNA form, the CDR3 reads TGTGCCAGCAGTTACCAGGGGAACACCGGGGAGCTGTTTTTT. This gives the protein CASSYQGNTGELFF.